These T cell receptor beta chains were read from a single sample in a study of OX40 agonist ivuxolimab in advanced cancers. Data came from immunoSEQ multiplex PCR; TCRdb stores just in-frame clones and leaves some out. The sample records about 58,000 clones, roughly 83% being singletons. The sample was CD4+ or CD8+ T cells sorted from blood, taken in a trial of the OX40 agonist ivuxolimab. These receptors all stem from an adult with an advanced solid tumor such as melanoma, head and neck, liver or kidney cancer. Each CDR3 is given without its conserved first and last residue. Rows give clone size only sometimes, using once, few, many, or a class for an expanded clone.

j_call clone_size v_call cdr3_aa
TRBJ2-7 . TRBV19 ASSLSGTDSYEQY
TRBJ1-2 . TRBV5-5 ASSLRTGKPPNYGYT
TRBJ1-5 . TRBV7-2 ASSLARGANQPQH
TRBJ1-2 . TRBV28 ASSVDRLYGYT
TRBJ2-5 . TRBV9 ASTTDLVGQQETQY
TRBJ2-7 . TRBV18 ASSPTGAYEQY
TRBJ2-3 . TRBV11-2 ASSSVLAAGPDTQY
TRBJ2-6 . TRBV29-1 SVEASGANVLT
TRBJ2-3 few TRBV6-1 ASTWGGTDTQY
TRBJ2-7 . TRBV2 ASTGTSDPGEQY
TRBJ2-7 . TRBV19 ASSLGLAGQGGQY
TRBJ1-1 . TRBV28 ASSTTYTEAF
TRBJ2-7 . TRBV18 ASSPTLDARAQY
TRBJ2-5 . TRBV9 ASSVGLIQETQY
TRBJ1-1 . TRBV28 ASSTDRGEIEAF
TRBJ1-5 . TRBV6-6 ASNLRDGDQPQH
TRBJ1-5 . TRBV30 AWSVGYNQPQH
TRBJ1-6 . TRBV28 ASSHMTGEVSPLH
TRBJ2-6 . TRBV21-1 ASSTCEADSGANVLT
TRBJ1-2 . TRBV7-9 ASSLGQGLDYGYT
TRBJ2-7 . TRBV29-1 SVDGGERYEQY
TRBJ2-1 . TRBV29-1 SAEGQNSYNEQF
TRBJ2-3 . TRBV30 AWTQGADTQY
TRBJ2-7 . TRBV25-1 ASSAPGQGREQY
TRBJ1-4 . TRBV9 ASSVRSRGQGEKLF
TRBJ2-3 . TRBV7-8 ASSSQGARTDTQY
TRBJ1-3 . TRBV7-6 ASRPNSGNTIY
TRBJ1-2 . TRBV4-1 ASSQDAGPYGYT
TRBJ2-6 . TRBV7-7 ASSRGPMPQSRANVLT
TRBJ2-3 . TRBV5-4 ASSPGTATDTQY
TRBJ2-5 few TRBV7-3 ASSLTKGETQY
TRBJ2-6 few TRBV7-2 ASSPTPGGSSGANVLT
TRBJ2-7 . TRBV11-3 ASSLQGRYEQY